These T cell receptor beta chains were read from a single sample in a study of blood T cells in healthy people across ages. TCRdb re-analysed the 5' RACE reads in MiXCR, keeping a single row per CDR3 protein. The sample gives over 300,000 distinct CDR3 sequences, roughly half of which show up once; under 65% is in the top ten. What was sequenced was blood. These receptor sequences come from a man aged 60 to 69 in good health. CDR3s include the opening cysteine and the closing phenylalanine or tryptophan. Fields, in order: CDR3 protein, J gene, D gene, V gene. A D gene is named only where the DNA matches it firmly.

CASSLGNVHTDTQYF,TRBJ2-3,.,TRBV27
CASSHLAGSTDTQYF,TRBJ2-3,TRBD2,TRBV3-1
CASSPIESAGGYTF,TRBJ1-2,.,TRBV18
CASSLRTAQETQYF,TRBJ2-5,.,TRBV3-1
CASSPGGSFYGYTF,TRBJ1-2,.,TRBV12-3/TRBV12-4
CSVVTVSYGYTF,TRBJ1-2,.,TRBV29-1
CSATRGGMNTEAFF,TRBJ1-1,.,TRBV20-1
CASSEARSFSYNEQFF,TRBJ2-1,.,TRBV6-1
CASSRTASTDTQYF,TRBJ2-3,.,TRBV5-1
CASGLARLADTQYF,TRBJ2-3,.,TRBV12-5
CASSEKLAGGPTDTQYF,TRBJ2-3,TRBD2,TRBV7-6
CASSQARQGRNTGELFF,TRBJ2-2,.,TRBV3-1
CASTHERLAKNIQYF,TRBJ2-4,.,TRBV7-9
CASNQRESGREQYF,.,TRBD2,TRBV6-2/TRBV6-3
CASRPSGRAGDEQFF,TRBJ2-1,TRBD2,TRBV3-1
CASSLVRLALDTQYF,TRBJ2-3,.,TRBV7-2
CASILGQTNTEAFF,TRBJ1-1,.,TRBV7-2
CASSPGLAGAHSYNEQFF,TRBJ2-1,TRBD2,TRBV7-8
CSARELSDTQYF,TRBJ2-3,.,TRBV20-1
CASSLLASGGGSTDTQYF,TRBJ2-3,TRBD2,TRBV7-2
CVISEQASSTCEQYF,.,.,TRBV10-3
CASSLGASGSSYEQYF,TRBJ2-7,TRBD2,TRBV12-3/TRBV12-4
CASSPPWRAQETQYF,TRBJ2-5,.,TRBV12-3/TRBV12-4
CATSDSSGTSGNYNEQFF,TRBJ2-1,TRBD2,TRBV24-1
CSAGGQGRYEQYF,TRBJ2-7,TRBD1,TRBV29-1
CSARDPRLAGGNIQYF,TRBJ2-4,TRBD2,TRBV20-1
CSAGKTTGPSYEQYF,TRBJ2-7,TRBD1,TRBV20-1
CASRDVRGAHEQFF,TRBJ2-1,.,TRBV6-6
CSASLPETGELFF,TRBJ2-2,.,TRBV20-1
CASSPRLSGNEQYF,TRBJ2-5,.,TRBV7-2
CASSQDRGGGYTF,TRBJ1-2,.,TRBV4-3
CASRLGGLNTEAFF,TRBJ1-1,.,TRBV12-3/TRBV12-4
CSASRGRGNEKLFF,TRBJ1-4,.,TRBV20-1
CASSLELAGYNEQFF,TRBJ2-1,TRBD2,TRBV28
CASSFLRGSVGEQYF,TRBJ2-7,.,TRBV3-1
CASSLRTGRQETQYF,TRBJ2-5,TRBD1,TRBV6-2/TRBV6-3
CASSPRQGNYEQYF,.,TRBD1,TRBV5-4
CASRPRDTPTDTQYF,TRBJ2-3,.,TRBV5-1
CATSGGLAGAQETQYF,TRBJ2-5,TRBD2,TRBV15
CASSFLTGKLGGYTF,TRBJ1-2,TRBD1,TRBV27
CSARPTQGLNTEAFF,TRBJ1-1,.,TRBV20-1
CASSLERGGRGIQYF,TRBJ2-4,.,TRBV11-2
CASSLASNTGELFF,TRBJ2-2,.,TRBV5-1
CASSPTGFYEQFF,TRBJ2-1,.,TRBV7-2
CSARVLRGGNQPQHF,TRBJ1-5,.,TRBV20-1
CSASDSNAYEQYF,TRBJ2-7,.,TRBV20-1
CASSSLPDRAHEQYF,.,TRBD1,TRBV27
CSAPGTARVGEQFF,TRBJ2-1,.,TRBV20-1